A single TCR beta chain is shown here with its context. Its antigen is unknown. The entry originates in a study of OX40 agonist ivuxolimab in advanced cancers. Study-level information: Patients got intravenous ivuxolimab at 0.01 to 10 mg/kg every 2 weeks. The eligibility criteria allowed prior anti-PD-1, anti-PD-L1 or anti-CTLA-4 therapy, and about 40% had some.

The data were produced by immunoSEQ multiplex PCR, yet TCRdb's version contains in-frame clones alone and is incomplete. The sample gives about 150,000 clones, approximately 94% of which show up once; about 0.3% is in the top ten. From germline, CDR1 is SGHTA and CDR2 FQGNSA. CDR3 length equals 15 residues. With 4 bases removed from V and 3 bases from J, the gap between germline ends came to 16 bases. Whole-study results and caveats: Clonal expansion by week 6 occurred in CD4+ and CD8+ blood T cells (at 0.1 to 3.0 mg/kg).

Sampled blood was obtained at baseline, cycle 4 day 1, and cycle 7 day 1. The source material was CD4+ or CD8+ T cells sorted from blood, sampled in a trial of the OX40 agonist ivuxolimab. The clonotype was recovered from an adult with an advanced solid tumor such as melanoma, head and neck, liver or kidney cancer. The chain carries TRBV7-2 and TRBJ2-7; D gene uncertain. The CDR3 loop is CASSSIDLQSYEQYF. CDR3 nucleotides: TGTGCCAGCAGCTCTATAGACCTACAGAGCTACGAGCAGTACTTC.